The 18 T cell receptor beta chains in this list originate from one sample, sequenced in a study of tumor and adjacent non-tumor tissue in lung cancer. TCRbeta libraries were built with three rounds of nested PCR, modified from ARM-PCR. TCRdb re-called the multiplex PCR reads through MiXCR, storing one row per CDR3 protein. The sample carries roughly 69,000 distinct CDR3 sequences, around 80% recorded once. No cell sorting was done before RNA was extracted from the tissue. Distant lung tissue was collected more than 3 cm away from the tumor edge. Sequenced input: distant non-tumor lung tissue. All receptors derive from a man in his fifties or sixties with non-small cell lung cancer.

In the case of this clonotype: Germline and junction disagree at one end, which may indicate a read error. The chain employs TRBV28 and TRBJ1-5; D call uncertain. The germline gives CDR1 MDHEN, CDR2 SYDVKM. The CDR3 runs 13 residues. CDR3 amino acids: CTSSQDPGQPQRF. The CDR3, as DNA: TGTACCAGCAGCCAAGACCCCGGCCAGCCCCAGCGTTTT.

Regarding this clonotype: Given the absence of the conserved phenylalanine or tryptophan at the CDR3 end, a read error is likely. V is TRBV6-1 and J is TRBJ2-7; D could derive from TRBD1 or TRBD2 (5 bases each). Germline V gene lookup returns CDR1 MNHNS and CDR2 SASEGT. This CDR3 contains 16 residues. The CDR3 reads CVSSQRVGATLYEQYI. The CDR3 coding sequence is TGTGTCAGCAGTCAAAGAGTCGGGGCCACCCTCTACGAGCAGTACATC.

Concerning this clonotype: This may come from a read error, since a much larger clone is one base off. V gene TRBV5-1 combines with J gene TRBJ1-4, with TRBD1 as a possible D gene (6 bases). The CDR3 is 17 amino acids. CDR1 SGHRS and CDR2 YFSETQ come from the germline V gene. CDR3 amino acids: CASSSGAKGATNEILFF. The CDR3 DNA follows: TGCGCCAGCAGCTCGGGGGCGAAAGGGGCAACTAATGAAATACTGTTTTTT.

By sample fraction, this clonotype is medium-sized. The V call is TRBV4-1, the J call TRBJ2-4; 9 bases map to TRBD2. This CDR3 region has 14 residues. Germline assignment: CDR1 MGHRA and CDR2 YSYEKL. The junction had 3 bases not matched to a gene; V was cut back by 0 bases and J by 9 bases. The CDR3 loop is CASSQDLAGVIQYF. The CDR3 DNA sequence: TGCGCCAGCAGCCAAGATTTAGCGGGAGTCATTCAGTACTTC.

About this clonotype: One end of the junction fails to match germline, which may point to a read error. V and J are TRBV24-1 and TRBJ2-1; 8 positions match TRBD2. The CDR3 length is 18 residues. CDR1 is KGHDR and CDR2 is SFDVKD in the germline V gene. The CDR3 is CVTSDPSMTSDSYNEQFF. As DNA, the CDR3 is TGTGTCACCAGTGACCCCTCTATGACTAGCGACTCCTACAATGAGCAGTTCTTC.

In the case of this clonotype: It may be a read error: a sequence one base away is much more abundant. This chain connects TRBV4-2 to TRBJ2-6; 8 bases agree with TRBD1. The CDR3 spans 19 residues. CDR1 and CDR2 (germline): LGHNA, YNFKEQ. The junction had 8 bases not matched to a gene; V was cut back by 0 bases and J by 1 base. The chain's CDR3 is CASSQDGWRQGSGANVLTF. CDR3 nucleotides: TGTGCCAGCAGCCAAGATGGTTGGAGACAGGGGTCTGGGGCCAACGTCCTGACTTTC.

This clonotype has more than one count but fewer than ten. An end of the junction does not agree with germline; a read error may underlie this. The chain carries TRBV5-1 and TRBJ1-1, with TRBD1 as a possible D gene (5 bases). Germline V lookup: CDR1 SGHRS, CDR2 YFSETQ. The length of the CDR3 is 14 residues. CDR3 loop: CTSSFRDQNTEAFF. CDR3 bases: TGCACCAGCAGCTTCCGGGACCAGAACACTGAAGCTTTCTTT.

A few counts support this clonotype. The chain joins TRBV6-5 to TRBJ1-2; maybe TRBD1 (5 bases). V shed 1 base and J shed 9 bases, with 18 bases lying between them. Germline CDR1 and CDR2: MNHEY and SVGAGI. This CDR3 comprises 15 residues. The CDR3: CASSYYNQGWYSYTF. CDR3 bases: TGTGCCAGCAGTTACTACAACCAGGGATGGTATAGCTACACCTTC.

As to this clonotype: A read error may be the cause here, since a much bigger clone is one base away. Because it lacks the conserved phenylalanine or tryptophan at the end, this CDR3 is likely a read error. The chain joins TRBV6-4 to TRBJ2-1, with D unclear. V lost 3 bases to trimming and J lost 8 bases, with 11 bases between them. The CDR3 extends over 13 amino acids. The germline V gene encodes CDR1 MRHNA and CDR2 SNTAGT. The chain's CDR3 is CASSESSYHEQFS. The CDR3 coding sequence is TGTGCCAGCAGTGAGTCCTCTTATCATGAGCAGTTCTCC.

The sample holds a few counts of this clonotype. Given a much more abundant clone one base away, this may be a read error. This chain uses TRBV10-2 with TRBJ2-2; D gene unclear. The germline V gene has CDR1 WSHSY and CDR2 SAAADI. This CDR3 is 15 amino acids long. For the CDR3, the DNA is TGCACCAGCAGTCAGATGGAAATAGCTTCCGGGGAGCTGTTTTTT. Translating gives CTSSQMEIASGELFF.

This clonotype was seen only once. A much larger clonotype is one base distant, so this may be a read error. The conserved phenylalanine or tryptophan normally closing the CDR3 is absent here, so this likely arose from a read error. This chain connects TRBV24-1 to TRBJ2-2; tentatively, D is TRBD2 (5 bases). The V gene lost 6 bases and the J gene lost 1 base, with 11 bases spanning the gap. The CDR3 has 15 amino acids. Germline-derived CDR1 and CDR2 are KGHDR and SFDVKD. The CDR3 protein is CATSLGGLNTGELFY. DNA for the CDR3: TGTGCCACCAGTTTAGGCGGGTTGAACACCGGGGAGCTGTTTTAT.

A word on this clonotype: Just one base apart from a much larger clone, this may be a read error. The rearrangement joins TRBV7-8 to TRBJ1-1, with 10 positions matching TRBD1. Looked up from germline, CDR1 is SGHVS and CDR2 is FQNEAQ. There are 14 residues in the CDR3. The CDR3 nucleotides are TGTGCCAGCAGCTTAGGGACAGGGGGGAATTGGGCTATCTTT. Translation: CASSLGTGGNWAIF.

A note on this clonotype: Its ends do not fully match the called genes, so a read error is possible. The chain combines TRBV4-2 with TRBJ2-6; D ambiguous. The germline V gene has CDR1 LGHNA and CDR2 YNFKEQ. The length of the CDR3 is 16 residues. Here the CDR3 reads CASNQDALSGANVLTF. For the CDR3, the DNA is TGTGCCAGCAACCAAGACGCCCTCTCTGGGGCCAACGTCCTGACTTTC.

Details on this clonotype: A read error may account for a junction end that differs from germline. The rearrangement links TRBV12-3 or TRBV12-4 to TRBJ1-5; D remains unclear. The CDR3 is 15 amino acids. The CDR3 DNA sequence: TGTTCCAGCAGTCCGGACGGCATTAGCAATCAACCCCAGCATTTT. Encoded protein: CSSSPDGISNQPQHF.

Of note for this clonotype: One junction end does not reproduce the germline sequence, and a read error may be involved. The chain links TRBV6-5 to TRBJ2-1; D is ambiguous. From germline, CDR1 is MNHEY and CDR2 SVGAGI. This CDR3 comprises 11 residues. CDR3 sequence (DNA): TGTGCCAGGAGTTACAATCATGAGCATTTCTTC. This codes for CARSYNHEHFF.

As concerns this clonotype: A much larger clone differs by one base, so this may be a read error. The chain recombines TRBV5-1 with TRBJ1-6; D gene unclear. Trimming removed 4 bases at V and 7 bases at J, with 9 bases between. The CDR3 covers 13 residues. CDR1 and CDR2 from the germline V gene are SGHRS and YFSETQ. This CDR3 is CASSEDDNSPLHF. The CDR3 region has the DNA TGCGCCAGCAGCGAGGACGACAATTCACCCCTCCACTTT.

In the case of this clonotype: A read error may explain this, as a much larger clone is one base away. V and J are TRBV20-1 and TRBJ2-1; perhaps TRBD1 as D (5 bases). The germline V gene encodes CDR1 DFQATT and CDR2 SNEGSKA (reference sequence). This CDR3 comprises 15 residues. DNA for the CDR3: TGCAGAGCTAGAGTGCCGGCAGGGCTCAACAATGAGCAGTTCTTC. This gives the protein CRARVPAGLNNEQFF.

The chain has TRBV11-2 and TRBJ2-1; 11 nucleotides align to TRBD2. The germline CDR1 and CDR2 sequences are SGHAT and FQNNGV. This CDR3 is built from 16 residues. With 5 bases clipped from V and 0 bases from J, the junction kept 3 bases outside the gene matches. Written as DNA, the CDR3 is TGTGCCAGCAGCCCTAGCGGGGGGAGCTCCTACAATGAGCAGTTCTTC. The encoded protein is CASSPSGGSSYNEQFF.